This T cell receptor beta chain was profiled in a study of control samples from healthy donors and cancer patients (dated by TCRdb to 2018 to 2020). The library came from the immunoSEQ multiplex PCR assay. This immuneACCESS table, as held by TCRdb, lists in-frame sequences with V and J called but not all clones. Of the missing ones, under half trace to an unresolved V gene in checked studies; the others have no known cause. The sample data list approximately 110,000 clones, and 80% to 90% of these were observed just once. The biggest ten clones account for around 14% of the sample. Remarks on this clone: The antigen it recognizes is unknown. Base qualities were left out, and no much larger clone turns up one base away. The same CDR3 also results from other DNA sequences found in this sample.

The source of this sequence is a woman aged 45-60 years in good health. Material: blood.

The CDR3 has the sequence CASSWTSGTYEQYF. The bases are TGTGCCAGCAGTTGGACTAGCGGTACCTACGAGCAGTACTTC. Here the chain combines TRBV6-2 or TRBV6-3 and TRBJ2-7; 10 bases in the junction line up with TRBD2. Trimming takes 4 bases off V and 2 bases off J; junction bases not matched to a gene: 2. The CDR3 covers 14 residues, taking in both the cysteine and the phenylalanine. CDR3 DNA only is kept here, 42 bases in frame from base 1. CDR1 MNHEY and CDR2 SVGEGT are derived from the germline V gene.